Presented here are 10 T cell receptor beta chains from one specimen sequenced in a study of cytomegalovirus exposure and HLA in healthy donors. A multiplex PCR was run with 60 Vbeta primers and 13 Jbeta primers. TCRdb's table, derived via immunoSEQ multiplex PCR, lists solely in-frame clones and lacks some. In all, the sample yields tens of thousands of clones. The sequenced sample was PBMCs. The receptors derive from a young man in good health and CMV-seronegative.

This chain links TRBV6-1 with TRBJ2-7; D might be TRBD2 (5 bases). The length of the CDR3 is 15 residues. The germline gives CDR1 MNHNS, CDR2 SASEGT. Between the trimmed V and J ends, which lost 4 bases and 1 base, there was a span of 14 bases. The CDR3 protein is CASSAGIARSYEQYF. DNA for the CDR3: TGTGCCAGCAGTGCCGGGATCGCCCGATCCTACGAGCAGTACTTC.

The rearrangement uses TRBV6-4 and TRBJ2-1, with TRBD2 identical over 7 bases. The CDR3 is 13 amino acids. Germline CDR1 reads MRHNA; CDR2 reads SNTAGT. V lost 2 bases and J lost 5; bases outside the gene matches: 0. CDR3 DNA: TGTGCCAGCAGTGACGGACTAGACAATGAGCAGTTCTTC. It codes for CASSDGLDNEQFF.

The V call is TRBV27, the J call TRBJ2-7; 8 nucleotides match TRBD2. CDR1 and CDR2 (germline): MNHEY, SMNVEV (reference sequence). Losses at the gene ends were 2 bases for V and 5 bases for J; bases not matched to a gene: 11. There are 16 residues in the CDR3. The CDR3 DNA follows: TGTGCCAGCAGTTTAAGCATCCGGACTAGCAGACACGAGCAGTACTTC. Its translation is CASSLSIRTSRHEQYF.

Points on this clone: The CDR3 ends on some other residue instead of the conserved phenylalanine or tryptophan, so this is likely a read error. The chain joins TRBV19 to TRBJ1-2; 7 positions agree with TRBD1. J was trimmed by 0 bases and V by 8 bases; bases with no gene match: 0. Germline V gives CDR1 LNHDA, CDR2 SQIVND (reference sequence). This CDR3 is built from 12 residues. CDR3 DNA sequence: TGTGCCAGTGGGACAGCTAACTATGGCTACACCTAC. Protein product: CASGTANYGYTY.

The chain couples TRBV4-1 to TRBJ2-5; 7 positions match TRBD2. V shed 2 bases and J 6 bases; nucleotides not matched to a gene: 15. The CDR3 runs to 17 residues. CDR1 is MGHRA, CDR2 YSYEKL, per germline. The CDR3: CASSQPLGEGRGQTQYF. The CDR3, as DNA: TGCGCCAGCAGCCAACCACTTGGGGAGGGCCGCGGGCAGACCCAGTACTTC.

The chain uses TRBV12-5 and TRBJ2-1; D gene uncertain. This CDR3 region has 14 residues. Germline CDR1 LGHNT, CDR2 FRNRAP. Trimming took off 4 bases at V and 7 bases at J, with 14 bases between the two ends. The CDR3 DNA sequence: TGTGCTAGTGGTTCGGCCGTTCAGGAAAATGAGCAGTTCTTC. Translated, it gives CASGSAVQENEQFF.

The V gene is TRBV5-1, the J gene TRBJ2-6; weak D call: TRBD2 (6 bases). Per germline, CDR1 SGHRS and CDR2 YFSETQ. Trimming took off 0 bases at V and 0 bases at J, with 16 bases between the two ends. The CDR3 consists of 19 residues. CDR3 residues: CASSLVGGNTHSGANVLTF. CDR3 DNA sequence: TGCGCCAGCAGCTTGGTAGGAGGGAACACCCACTCTGGGGCCAACGTCCTGACTTTC.

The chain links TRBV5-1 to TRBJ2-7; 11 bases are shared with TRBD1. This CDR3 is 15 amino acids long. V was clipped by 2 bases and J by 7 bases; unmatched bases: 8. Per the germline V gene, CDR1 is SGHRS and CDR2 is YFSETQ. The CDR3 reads CASSFAGQGAKEQYF. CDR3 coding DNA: TGCGCCAGCAGCTTCGCCGGACAGGGGGCGAAGGAGCAGTACTTC.

CDR3 amino acids: CASSGGGKWNEQYF. CDR3 DNA sequence: TGTGCCAGCAGTGGCGGGGGCAAGTGGAACGAGCAGTACTTC. The J gene is TRBJ2-7, the V gene TRBV27; D possibly corresponds to TRBD2 (7 bases). The CDR3 totals 14 residues. Per germline, CDR1 MNHEY and CDR2 SMNVEV (reference sequence). V dropped 5 bases and J dropped 5 bases, with 16 bases sitting between them.

In DNA form, the CDR3 reads TGTGCCTGGAGCACCCTCCTTCATCGGGGGGCGGGTAACTATGGCTACACCTTC. Protein product: CAWSTLLHRGAGNYGYTF. The V gene is TRBV30, the J gene TRBJ1-2; possibly TRBD1 for D (6 bases). The CDR3 contains 18 residues. With 3 bases removed from V and 1 base from J, the gap between germline ends came to 24 bases. Looked up from germline, CDR1 is GTSNPN and CDR2 is SVGIG (reference sequence).